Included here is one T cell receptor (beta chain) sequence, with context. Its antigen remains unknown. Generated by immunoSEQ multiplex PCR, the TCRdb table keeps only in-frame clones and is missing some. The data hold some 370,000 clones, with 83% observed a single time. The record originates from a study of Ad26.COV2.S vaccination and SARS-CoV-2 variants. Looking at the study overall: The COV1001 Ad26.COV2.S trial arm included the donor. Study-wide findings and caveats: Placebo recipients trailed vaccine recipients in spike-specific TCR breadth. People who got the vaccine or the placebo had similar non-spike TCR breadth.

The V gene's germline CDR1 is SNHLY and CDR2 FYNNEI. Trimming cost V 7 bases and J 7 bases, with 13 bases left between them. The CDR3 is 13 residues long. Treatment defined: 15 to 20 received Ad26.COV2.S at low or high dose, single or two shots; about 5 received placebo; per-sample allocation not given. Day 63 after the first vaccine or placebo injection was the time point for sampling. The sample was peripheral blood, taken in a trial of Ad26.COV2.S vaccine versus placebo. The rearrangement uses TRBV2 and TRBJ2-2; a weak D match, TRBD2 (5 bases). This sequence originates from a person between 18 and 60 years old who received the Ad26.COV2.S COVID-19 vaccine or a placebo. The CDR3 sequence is CASTSSGGGELFF. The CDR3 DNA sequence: TGTGCCAGCACCTCGAGCGGTGGCGGGGAGCTGTTTTTT.